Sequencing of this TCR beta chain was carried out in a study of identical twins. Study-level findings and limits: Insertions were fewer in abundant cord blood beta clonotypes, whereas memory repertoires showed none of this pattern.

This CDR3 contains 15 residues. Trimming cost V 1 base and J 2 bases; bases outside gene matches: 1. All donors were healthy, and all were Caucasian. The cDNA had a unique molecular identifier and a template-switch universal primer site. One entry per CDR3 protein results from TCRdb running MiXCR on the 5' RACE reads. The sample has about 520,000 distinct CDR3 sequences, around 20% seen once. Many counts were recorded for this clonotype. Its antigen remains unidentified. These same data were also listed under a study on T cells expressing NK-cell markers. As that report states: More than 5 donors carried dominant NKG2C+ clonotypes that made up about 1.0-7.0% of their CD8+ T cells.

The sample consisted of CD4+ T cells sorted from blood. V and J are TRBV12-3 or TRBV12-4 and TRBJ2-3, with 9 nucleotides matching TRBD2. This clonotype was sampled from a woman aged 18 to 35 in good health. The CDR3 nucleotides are TGTGCCAGCAGTTTAGGGACTAGCGACACAGATACGCAGTATTTT. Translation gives CASSLGTSDTDTQYF.